This T cell receptor (beta chain) was retrieved from a study of blood T cell repertoires in COVID-19. Study information: The United States, Italy and Spain provided the acute and convalescent COVID-19 samples.

Under the authors' procedure: Reference gene primer amplification yielded estimated nucleated cell counts. Only in-frame clones appear in the TCRdb table, and some are missing; sequencing was by immunoSEQ multiplex PCR. Clone size and V and J calls were adopted from that table, with D and trimming inferred from the DNA. This sample has 35,000 to 50,000 clones, with approximately 85% found just once. V shed 6 bases and J 4 bases; nucleotides not matched to a gene: 5. From germline, CDR1 is MDHEN and CDR2 SYDVKM. The CDR3 runs 15 residues. The receptor was derived from a man in his sixties with acute or convalescent COVID-19. The sample was peripheral blood. The chain links TRBV28 to TRBJ2-6; 8 bases map to TRBD2. CDR3 in DNA: TGTGCCAGCAGGCCGGGGGGGGCCGGGGCCAACGTCCTGACTTTC. The encoded protein is CASRPGGAGANVLTF.